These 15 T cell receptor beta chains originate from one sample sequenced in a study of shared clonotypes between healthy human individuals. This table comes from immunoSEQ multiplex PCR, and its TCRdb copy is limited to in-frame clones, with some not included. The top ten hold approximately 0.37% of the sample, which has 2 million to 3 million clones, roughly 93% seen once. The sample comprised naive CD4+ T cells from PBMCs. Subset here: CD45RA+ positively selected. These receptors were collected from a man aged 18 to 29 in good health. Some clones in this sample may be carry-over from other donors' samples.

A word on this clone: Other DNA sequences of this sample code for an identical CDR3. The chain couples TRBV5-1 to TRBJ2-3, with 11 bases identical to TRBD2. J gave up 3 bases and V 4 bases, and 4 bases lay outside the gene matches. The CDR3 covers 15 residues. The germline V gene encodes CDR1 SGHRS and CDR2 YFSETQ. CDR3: CASSLGTSGTDTQYF. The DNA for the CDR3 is TGCGCCAGCAGCCTCGGGACTAGCGGAACAGATACGCAGTATTTT.

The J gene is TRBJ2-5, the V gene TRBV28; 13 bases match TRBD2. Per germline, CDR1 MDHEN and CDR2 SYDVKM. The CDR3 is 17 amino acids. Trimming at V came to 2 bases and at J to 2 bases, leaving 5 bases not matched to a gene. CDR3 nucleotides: TGTGCCAGCAGTTTAGGTTCGGGACTAGCGGGGCAAGAGACCCAGTACTTC. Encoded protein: CASSLGSGLAGQETQYF.

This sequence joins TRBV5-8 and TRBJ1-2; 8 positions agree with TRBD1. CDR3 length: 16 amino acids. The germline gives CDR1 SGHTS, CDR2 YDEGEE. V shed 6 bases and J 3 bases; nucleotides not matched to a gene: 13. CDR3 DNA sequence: TGTGCCAGCACCCGGGGAGTCCGGGGACAGGACTATGGCTACACCTTC. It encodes CASTRGVRGQDYGYTF. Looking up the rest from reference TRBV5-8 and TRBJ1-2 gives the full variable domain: EAGVTQSPTHLIKTRGQQATLRCSPISGHTSVYWYQQALGLGLQFLLWYDEGEERNRGNFPPRFSGRQFPNYSSELNVNALELEDSALYLCASTRGVRGQDYGYTFGSGTRLTVV.

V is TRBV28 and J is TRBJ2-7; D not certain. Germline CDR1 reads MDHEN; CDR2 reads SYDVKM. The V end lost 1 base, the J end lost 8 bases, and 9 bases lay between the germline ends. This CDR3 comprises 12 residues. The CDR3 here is CASSLLDGKQYF. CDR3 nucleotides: TGTGCCAGCAGTTTATTAGACGGAAAGCAGTACTTC. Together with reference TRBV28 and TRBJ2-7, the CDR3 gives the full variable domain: DVKVTQSSRYLVKRTGEKVFLECVQDMDHENMFWYRQDPGLGLRLIYFSYDVKMKEKGDIPEGYSVSREKKERFSLILESASTNQTSMYLCASSLLDGKQYFGPGTRLTVT.

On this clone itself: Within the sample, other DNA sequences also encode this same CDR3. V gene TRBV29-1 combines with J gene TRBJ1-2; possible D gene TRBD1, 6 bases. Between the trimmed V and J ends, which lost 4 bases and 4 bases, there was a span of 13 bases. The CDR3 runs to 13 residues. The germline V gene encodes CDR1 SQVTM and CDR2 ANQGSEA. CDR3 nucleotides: TGCAGCGTTGCCCGGGGAGGGGGCTATGGCTACACCTTC. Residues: CSVARGGGYGYTF.

CDR3 sequence (DNA): TGTGCCAGCTATTATCAGGGCCGTCCGCTCGAGCAGTACTTC. Residues: CASYYQGRPLEQYF. The V gene is TRBV28, the J gene TRBJ2-7; tentative D call: TRBD1 (5 bases). V gave up 8 bases and J gave up 6 bases, with 20 bases separating them. The germline V gene has CDR1 MDHEN and CDR2 SYDVKM. CDR3 length: 14 residues.

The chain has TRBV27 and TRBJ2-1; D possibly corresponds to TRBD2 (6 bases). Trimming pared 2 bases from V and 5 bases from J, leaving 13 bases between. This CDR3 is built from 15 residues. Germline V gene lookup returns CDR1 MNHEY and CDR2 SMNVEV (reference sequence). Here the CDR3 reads CASSLLSGPNNEQFF. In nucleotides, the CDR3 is TGTGCCAGCAGTTTACTTAGCGGACCTAACAATGAGCAGTTCTTC.

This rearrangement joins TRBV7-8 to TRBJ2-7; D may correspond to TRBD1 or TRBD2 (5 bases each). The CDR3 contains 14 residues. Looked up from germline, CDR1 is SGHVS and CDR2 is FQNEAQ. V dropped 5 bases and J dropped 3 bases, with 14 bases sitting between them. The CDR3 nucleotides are TGTGCCAGCAGCCCAACGGGACCCAACTACGAGCAGTACTTC. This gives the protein CASSPTGPNYEQYF.

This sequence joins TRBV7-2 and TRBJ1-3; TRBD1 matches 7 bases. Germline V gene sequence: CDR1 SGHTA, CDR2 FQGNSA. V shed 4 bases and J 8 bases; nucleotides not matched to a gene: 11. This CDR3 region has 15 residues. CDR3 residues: CASSSLGQAGDTIYF. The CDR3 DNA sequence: TGTGCCAGCAGCTCCCTCGGACAGGCCGGGGACACCATATATTTT.

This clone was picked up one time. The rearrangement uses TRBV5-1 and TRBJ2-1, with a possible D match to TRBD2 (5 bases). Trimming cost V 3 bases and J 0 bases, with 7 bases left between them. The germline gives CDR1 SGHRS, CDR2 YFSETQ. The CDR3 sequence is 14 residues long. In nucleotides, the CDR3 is TGCGCCAGCAGCTACGGGAACTCCTACAATGAGCAGTTCTTC. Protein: CASSYGNSYNEQFF.

The CDR3 reads CASSKGQGIDDGYTF. CDR3 coding DNA: TGTGCCAGCAGCAAGGGACAGGGGATTGATGATGGCTACACCTTC. The J gene is TRBJ1-2, the V gene TRBV7-2; the match to TRBD1 covers 10 bases. The CDR3 is made up of 15 amino acids. Germline CDR1 and CDR2: SGHTA and FQGNSA. V was clipped by 5 bases and J by 6 bases; unmatched bases: 9.

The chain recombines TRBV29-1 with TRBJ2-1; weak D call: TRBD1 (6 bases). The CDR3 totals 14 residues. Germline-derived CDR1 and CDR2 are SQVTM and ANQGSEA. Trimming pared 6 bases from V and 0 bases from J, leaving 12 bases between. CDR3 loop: CSVANRVSYNEQFF. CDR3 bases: TGCAGCGTCGCTAACAGGGTCTCCTACAATGAGCAGTTCTTC.

DNA of the CDR3: TGCAGCGTTGTGGTGAGGACGGAAAAGCAGTTCTTC. Translation gives CSVVVRTEKQFF. V usage is TRBV29-1 and J usage is TRBJ2-1; D gene uncertain. CDR1 SQVTM and CDR2 ANQGSEA come from the germline V gene. The ends were cut back, 4 bases at V and 11 bases at J, with 15 bases in the middle. This CDR3 has 12 residues.

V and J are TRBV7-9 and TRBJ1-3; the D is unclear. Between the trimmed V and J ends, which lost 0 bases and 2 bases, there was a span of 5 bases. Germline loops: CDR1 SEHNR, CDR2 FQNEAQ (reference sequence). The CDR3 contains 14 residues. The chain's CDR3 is CASSLAPPGNTIYF. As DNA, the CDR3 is TGTGCCAGCAGCTTAGCGCCTCCTGGAAACACCATATATTTT.

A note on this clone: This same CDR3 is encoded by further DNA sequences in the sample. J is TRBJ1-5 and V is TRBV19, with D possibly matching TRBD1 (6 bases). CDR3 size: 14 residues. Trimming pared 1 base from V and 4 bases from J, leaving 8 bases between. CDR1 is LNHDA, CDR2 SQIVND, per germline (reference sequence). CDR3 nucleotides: TGTGCCAGTAGTATAGCAGGGACAAATCAGCCCCAGCATTTT. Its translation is CASSIAGTNQPQHF.